This TCR beta chain was captured in a study of cytomegalovirus exposure and HLA in healthy donors. The PCR had 60 Vbeta and 13 Jbeta primers. Assay used: immunoSEQ multiplex PCR; TCRdb lists only in-frame clones, some missing. The sample carries approximately 52,000 clones, about three quarters recorded once. A single count supports this clone. Germline CDR1 MNHNY, CDR2 SVGAGI (reference sequence). The trim removed 5 bases at V and 4 bases at J, leaving 8 bases unmatched. This CDR3 is 14 amino acids long. The origin of this receptor is a female donor in good health and CMV-seronegative. The sample comprised PBMCs. The chain combines TRBV6-6 with TRBJ2-7; 7 bases align to TRBD2. The CDR3: CASSRGLSGYEQYF. DNA of the CDR3: TGTGCCAGCAGTCGGGGCCTTAGCGGGTACGAGCAGTACTTC.